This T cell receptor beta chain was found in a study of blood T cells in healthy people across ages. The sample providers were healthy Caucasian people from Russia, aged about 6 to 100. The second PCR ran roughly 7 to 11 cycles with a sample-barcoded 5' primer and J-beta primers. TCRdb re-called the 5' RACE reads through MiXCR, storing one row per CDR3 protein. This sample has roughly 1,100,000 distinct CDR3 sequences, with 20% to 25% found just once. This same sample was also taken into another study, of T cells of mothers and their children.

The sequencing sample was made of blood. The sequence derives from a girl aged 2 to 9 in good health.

The CDR3 loop reads CASSLDGSGWGHTDTQYF. Written as DNA, the CDR3 is TGTGCCAGCAGCTTAGATGGTAGCGGATGGGGCCACACAGATACGCAGTATTTT. The chain links TRBV7-2 to TRBJ2-3; the D gene is possibly TRBD2 (6 bases). Germline V gene data show CDR1 as SGHTA and CDR2 as FQGNSA. Trimming cost V 1 base and J 2 bases, with 19 bases left between them. This CDR3 is built from 18 residues.